One sample yielded the 19 T cell receptor beta chains listed below, sequenced in a study of T cell repertoires in cytomegalovirus infection (dated by TCRdb to the late 2010s). These receptors' antigens are unknown. The sequencer was an Illumina HiSeq 1500. The public reads were reprocessed in TCRdb via fastp at Q25 and MiXCR, keeping in-frame beta chains. Rows merge per CDR3 protein into single entries with the most common DNA and genes. The sample table contains 57,000 or so distinct CDR3 sequences; only one count was recorded for approximately 36% of them. The ten largest make up just under 70% of the sample. The sample was PBMCs, sequenced either directly or after in vitro stimulation (not recorded which). The receptors were gathered from a human donor in good health (CMV status not recorded). Some clones in this sample may be carry-over from other donors' samples.

In this sample, this clonotype turned up many times. The gene calls are TRBV6-1 and TRBJ2-1; D may be TRBD1 (6 bases). Trimming cost V 6 bases and J 9 bases, with 15 bases left between them. Germline V CDR1 and CDR2: MNHNS, SASEGT. This CDR3 has 13 residues. This CDR3 reads CASSHRDFVEQFF. DNA for the CDR3: TGTGCCAGCAGCCACAGGGATTTCGTTGAGCAGTTCTTC.

This clonotype was picked up a small number of times. This rearrangement joins TRBV12-3 or TRBV12-4 to TRBJ2-1; TRBD2 aligns across 10 bases. Germline trimming cut 4 bases from V and 7 bases from J; bases unmatched to any gene: 4. The CDR3 runs 14 residues. The CDR3 protein is CASSYSGRRNEQFF. CDR3 DNA: TGTGCCAGCAGTTATAGCGGGAGGCGGAATGAGCAGTTCTTC.

The sample holds a few counts of this clonotype. The chain links TRBV7-9 to TRBJ2-7; perhaps D is TRBD1 or TRBD2 (5 bases each). With 2 bases removed from V and 1 base from J, the gap between germline ends came to 9 bases. The CDR3 loop spans 14 amino acids. Germline CDR1 SEHNR, CDR2 FQNEAQ (reference sequence). CDR3 residues: CASSLKGPSYEQYF. The CDR3 nucleotides are TGTGCCAGCAGCTTAAAGGGACCATCCTACGAGCAGTACTTC.

A few counts support this clonotype. This chain joins TRBV11-2 and TRBJ1-6; D remains ambiguous. The V gene's germline CDR1 is SGHAT and CDR2 FQNNGV. This CDR3 spans 16 amino acids. V dropped 3 bases and J dropped 0 bases, with 9 bases sitting between them. The CDR3 coding sequence is TGTGCCAGCAGCTTTGCGAGGAGCTCCTATAATTCACCCCTCCACTTT. Translated, it gives CASSFARSSYNSPLHF.

This clonotype was recorded once. This chain joins TRBV4-1 and TRBJ1-5; perhaps TRBD1 as D (5 bases). The germline V gene has CDR1 MGHRA and CDR2 YSYEKL. Between the trimmed V and J ends, which lost 8 bases and 2 bases, there was a span of 16 bases. The CDR3 spans 15 residues. The CDR3 DNA sequence: TGCGCCAGCCGACAGACCGGTGGGGGCAATCAGCCCCAGCATTTT. Protein product: CASRQTGGGNQPQHF.

This clonotype was found a few times. The CDR3 DNA reads as TGTGCCAGCAGCAACCCGGGACAGGGGATAGAAAAACTGTTTTTT. This sequence encodes CASSNPGQGIEKLFF. The chain employs TRBV7-6 and TRBJ1-4; 10 bases line up with TRBD1. V lost 5 bases and J lost 8; bases outside the gene matches: 8. Germline V gives CDR1 SGHVS, CDR2 FNYEAQ. This CDR3 contains 15 residues.

The gene calls are TRBV6-2 or TRBV6-3 and TRBJ2-6; the match to TRBD2 covers 7 bases. Germline V gene data show CDR1 as MNHEY and CDR2 as SVGEGT. The CDR3 runs 16 residues. With V trimmed by 5 bases and J by 1 base, 5 bases remained unmatched. CDR3 region: CASSLRGGSGANVLTF. CDR3 sequence (DNA): TGTGCCAGCAGTCTACGGGGAGGGTCTGGGGCCAACGTCCTGACTTTC.

In this sample, this clonotype turned up many times. This sequence joins TRBV7-2 and TRBJ2-7; the match to TRBD2 covers 13 bases. CDR1 and CDR2 from the germline V gene are SGHTA and FQGNSA. V gave up 5 bases and J gave up 3 bases; unmatched junction bases: 4. The CDR3 runs 15 residues. The CDR3: CASSKLAGGSYEQYF. Here the CDR3 DNA reads TGTGCCAGCAGCAAACTAGCGGGAGGGAGCTACGAGCAGTACTTC.

This clonotype was recorded a few times. The chain carries TRBV6-5 and TRBJ2-7; 7 positions agree with TRBD1. The V gene end was trimmed by 4 bases and the J gene end by 2 bases; junction bases not matched to a gene: 8. CDR1 and CDR2 (germline): MNHEY, SVGAGI. The CDR3 length is 15 residues. CDR3 sequence reads: CASSLGQISTYEQYF. Written as DNA, the CDR3 is TGTGCCAGCAGTTTGGGACAGATTTCTACCTACGAGCAGTACTTC.

The chain joins TRBV20-1 to TRBJ2-1; TRBD2 matches at 10 bases. V was clipped by 6 bases and J by 8 bases; unmatched bases: 4. This CDR3 is 12 amino acids long. Germline lookup yields CDR1 DFQATT and CDR2 SNEGSKA (reference sequence). DNA for the CDR3: TGCAGTGCCACTAGCGGGGCTGATGAGCAGTTCTTC. As protein: CSATSGADEQFF.

The chain has TRBV7-8 and TRBJ2-5; D not resolved. The CDR3 loop spans 11 amino acids. In germline, CDR1 is SGHVS, CDR2 FQNEAQ. The V and J ends lost 10 bases and 7 bases respectively, with 13 bases between them. The CDR3: CATNYSPTQYF. DNA for the CDR3: TGTGCCACCAACTATAGCCCGACCCAGTACTTC.

The genes are TRBV7-6 and TRBJ2-1; no clear D. The CDR3 totals 13 residues. Trimming left V 0 bases short and J 9 bases short, with 9 bases between. The germline V gene encodes CDR1 SGHVS and CDR2 FNYEAQ. DNA of the CDR3: TGTGCCAGCAGCTTAGCCGAGTATCTTGAGCAGTTCTTC. Protein sequence: CASSLAEYLEQFF.

In its sample, this clonotype was seen a few times. This chain uses TRBV19 with TRBJ2-4, with D possibly being TRBD1 or TRBD2 (5 bases each). Germline CDR1 and CDR2: LNHDA and SQIVND (reference sequence). The V and J ends lost 4 bases and 9 bases respectively, with 19 bases between them. This CDR3 has 15 amino acids. This chain's CDR3 is CASSSRGAGRSIQYF. The CDR3 DNA reads as TGTGCCAGTAGTAGTCGGGGCGCGGGTCGCAGCATTCAGTACTTC. Drawing the rest from reference TRBV19 and TRBJ2-4, the complete variable domain is DGGITQSPKYLFRKEGQNVTLSCEQNLNHDAMYWYRQDPGQGLRLIYYSQIVNDFQKGDIAEGYSVSREKKESFPLTVTSAQKNPTAFYLCASSSRGAGRSIQYFGAGTRLSVL.

On this clonotype: Mismatch with germline at one junction end may stem from a read error. The rearrangement uses TRBV18 and TRBJ1-2; 7 bases align to TRBD1. The CDR3 extends over 16 amino acids. Germline V gene lookup returns CDR1 KGHSH and CDR2 LQKENI. This CDR3 reads CANSPPGQPSPYGYTF. In DNA, the CDR3 is TGTGCCAACTCACCACCGGGACAGCCATCACCCTATGGCTACACCTTC.

There are a few counts of this clonotype. The chain has TRBV10-3 and TRBJ2-1; 10 bases are shared with TRBD1. Per germline, CDR1 ENHRY and CDR2 SYGVKD. V lost 2 bases and J lost 6; bases outside the gene matches: 16. The CDR3 loop spans 19 amino acids. The CDR3 nucleotides are TGTGCCATCAGTGAGCCCGGGACAGGGGCAATAATGACTACCAATGAGCAGTTCTTC. This translates into CAISEPGTGAIMTTNEQFF.

V gene TRBV6-5 combines with J gene TRBJ2-1; tentative D call: TRBD1 (5 bases). Germline CDR1 MNHEY, CDR2 SVGAGI. Trimming pared 5 bases from V and 0 bases from J, leaving 14 bases between. The CDR3 totals 16 residues. The CDR3 reads CASSTRQTVSYNEQFF. The CDR3 region has the DNA TGTGCCAGCAGTACCCGACAGACCGTCTCCTACAATGAGCAGTTCTTC.

The gene calls are TRBV18 and TRBJ2-7; a possible D gene is TRBD2 (5 bases). The CDR3 extends over 14 amino acids. The V gene lost 4 bases and the J gene lost 2 bases, with 12 bases spanning the gap. Germline loops: CDR1 KGHSH, CDR2 LQKENI. CDR3 sequence reads: CASSQSRATYEQYF. CDR3 sequence (DNA): TGTGCCAGCTCACAGTCGCGGGCCACCTACGAGCAGTACTTC. The full variable domain, with the rest looked up from reference TRBV18 and TRBJ2-7, is NAGVMQNPRHLVRRRGQEARLRCSPMKGHSHVYWYRQLPEEGLKFMVYLQKENIIDESGMPKERFSAEFPKEGPSILRIQQVVRGDSAAYFCASSQSRATYEQYFGPGTRLTVT.

The gene calls are TRBV2 and TRBJ1-5, with unresolved D. V dropped 6 bases and J dropped 6 bases, with 12 bases sitting between them. CDR3 size: 13 residues. Germline CDR1 reads SNHLY; CDR2 reads FYNNEI. Here the CDR3 DNA reads TGTGCCAGCAGCCCCAGTTTCGGTCAGCCCCAGCATTTT. As protein: CASSPSFGQPQHF.

This clonotype has only a few counts. The CDR3 sequence is CASRQPGAYEQYF. CDR3 nucleotide sequence: TGTGCCAGCAGGCAGCCCGGGGCCTACGAGCAGTACTTC. The chain couples TRBV11-2 to TRBJ2-7; tentative D call: TRBD2 (5 bases). V lost 6 bases, J lost 2 bases, and 11 bases lay in between. Germline V gene lookup returns CDR1 SGHAT and CDR2 FQNNGV. This CDR3 contains 13 residues.